What follows describes a single TCR beta chain. Its antigen is undetermined. The CDR3 contains 12 residues. Germline loops: CDR1 SGHTA, CDR2 FQGNSA. The data originate from a study of a mutant IDH1 vaccine in newly diagnosed glioma. The time point denotes: week 23, last vaccination. All doses held 300 ug of mutant IDH1 20-mer peptide, with topical imiquimod. Libraries were prepared by immunoSEQ multiplex PCR; TCRdb keeps only in-frame clonotypes and omits some of them. Of roughly 51,000 clones listed, roughly 77% were seen once; the top ten hold around 8%. This clonotype was obtained from a woman aged 40 to 50 with glioma. Some clones in this sample may be carry-over from other donors' samples. V is TRBV7-2 and J is TRBJ2-1; 11 bases map to TRBD2. Sequencing used PBMCs, obtained from a glioma patient whose treatment included an IDH1 peptide vaccine. CDR3 DNA: TGTGCGGGGGGACTAGCGGTCAATGAGCAGTTCTTC. Translation: CAGGLAVNEQFF.